The text below deals with one TCR beta chain. The data are from a study of CD8+CD57+ T cells in acquired aplastic anemia. Background on the study: Average DNA yield from sorted CD4+ and CD8+ cells was about 3 ug.

Template material for TCR beta VDJ and CDR3 profiling consisted of genomic DNA. TCRdb used MiXCR to reprocess the reads, holding one entry per CDR3 protein. The repertoire consists of around 160,000 distinct CDR3 sequences, with 47% occurring once and the leading ten covering less than 3%. CD8+CD57+ cell expansion, shown by flow cytometry, had occurred in the patients selected for sequencing. The sequenced sample was sorted CD4+, CD8+, or CD8+CD57+ T cells (not recorded which) from PBMCs. This clonotype was sampled from a human donor with aplastic anemia.

CDR3 nucleotides: TGTGCCAGCAGTTTAGGGACAGTCCAAGAGACCCAGTACTTC. This sequence encodes CASSLGTVQETQYF. This sequence joins TRBV12-3 or TRBV12-4 and TRBJ2-5, with D tentatively TRBD1 (6 bases). V was shortened by 1 base and J by 1 base, with 7 bases between the two germline ends. The CDR3 runs 14 residues.